This TCR beta chain derives from a study of T-cell memory formation after mild COVID-19. Study observations and caveats: That cross-reactive memory joined was suggested by some responding clones appearing in pre-infection memory.

A single record per CDR3 protein comes from TCRdb applying MiXCR to the 5' RACE reads. The sample has 450,000 to 650,000 distinct CDR3 sequences, approximately 21% seen once. With regard to this clonotype: The antigen is unknown.

Sequences were obtained from PBMCs or a T cell subset sorted from them (not recorded which). This clonotype originated in an adult woman who had mild COVID-19 (a few samples of this study predate the infection). Cell type and time point are not known.

The CDR3 DNA reads as TGTGCCAGCAGCGGATACAGGGGGCGGGGACACAATGAGCAGTTCTTC. Residues: CASSGYRGRGHNEQFF. This chain links TRBV9 with TRBJ2-1; 9 nucleotides match TRBD1. V lost 3 bases to trimming and J lost 5 bases; unmatched junction nucleotides: 9. Germline V gives CDR1 SGDLS, CDR2 YYNGEE. The CDR3 is made up of 16 amino acids.